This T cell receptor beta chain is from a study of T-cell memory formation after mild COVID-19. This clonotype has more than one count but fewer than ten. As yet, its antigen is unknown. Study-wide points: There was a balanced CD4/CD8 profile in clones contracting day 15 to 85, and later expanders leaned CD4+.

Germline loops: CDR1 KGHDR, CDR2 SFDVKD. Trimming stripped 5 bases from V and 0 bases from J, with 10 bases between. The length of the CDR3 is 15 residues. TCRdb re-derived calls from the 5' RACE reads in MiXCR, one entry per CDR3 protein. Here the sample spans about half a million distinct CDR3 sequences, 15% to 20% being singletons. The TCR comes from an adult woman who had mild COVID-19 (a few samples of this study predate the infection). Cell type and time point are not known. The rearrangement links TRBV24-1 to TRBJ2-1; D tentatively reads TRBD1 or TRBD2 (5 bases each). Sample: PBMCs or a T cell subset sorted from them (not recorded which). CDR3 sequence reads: CATSVGRSSYNEQFF. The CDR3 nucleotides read TGTGCCACCAGTGTGGGACGGAGCTCCTACAATGAGCAGTTCTTC.